Shown below are 20 T cell receptor beta chains from a single sample sequenced in a study of blood T cell repertoires in COVID-19. The repertoire was sequenced with immunoSEQ multiplex PCR; TCRdb's copy has only in-frame clones and lacks some. In the table there are 200,000 to 250,000 clones, less than 85% of which are singletons. Sequencing was done on a sample of PBMCs or T cells enriched from blood (not recorded which). These receptors were taken from a man aged 55-75 years who had recovered from COVID-19.

This clone was picked up one time. The chain uses TRBV5-1 and TRBJ2-3; tentative D call: TRBD1 (6 bases). The germline V gene has CDR1 SGHRS and CDR2 YFSETQ. The CDR3 length is 17 residues. V was trimmed by 2 bases and J by 0 bases, leaving 16 bases between them. The CDR3 DNA reads as TGCGCCAGCAGCTTCGGTTGGGGGCGAGGAAGCACAGATACGCAGTATTTT. It encodes CASSFGWGRGSTDTQYF. Full variable domain (rest looked up from reference TRBV5-1 and TRBJ2-3): KAGVTQTPRYLIKTRGQQVTLSCSPISGHRSVSWYQQTPGQGLQFLFEYFSETQRNKGNFPGRFSGRQFSNSRSEMNVSTLELGDSALYLCASSFGWGRGSTDTQYFGPGTRLTVL.

V is TRBV3-1 (or the pseudogene TRBV3-2) and J is TRBJ1-1; 7 positions match TRBD1. Germline CDR1 is LGHDT and CDR2 is YNNKEL (reference sequence). Trimming took 4 bases from V and 4 from J; bases not matched to a gene: 6. CDR3 length: 14 residues. This CDR3 is CASSLTGAFTEAFF. The CDR3 bases are TGTGCCAGCAGCCTTACAGGGGCTTTCACTGAAGCTTTCTTT.

This chain links TRBV11-2 with TRBJ2-2; 9 nucleotides line up with TRBD2. V was clipped by 4 bases and J by 6 bases; unmatched bases: 9. Germline V lookup: CDR1 SGHAT, CDR2 FQNNGV. This CDR3 contains 16 residues. The CDR3 nucleotides are TGTGCCAGCAGCTCCCCAGCGGGGGGTTTGGCCGGGGAGCTGTTTTTT. It encodes CASSSPAGGLAGELFF.

The chain joins TRBV24-1 to TRBJ2-5; 10 bases are shared with TRBD2. This CDR3 is 16 amino acids long. Germline-derived CDR1 and CDR2 are KGHDR and SFDVKD. The trim removed 4 bases at V and 1 base at J, leaving 5 bases unmatched. CDR3 in DNA: TGTGCCACCAGTGACCCCCCTAGCGGGGGCCAAGAGACCCAGTACTTC. It specifies CATSDPPSGGQETQYF.

This clone was recorded a few times. This rearrangement joins TRBV12-3 or TRBV12-4 to TRBJ1-1; 10 positions match TRBD1. Trimming at V came to 7 bases and at J to 5 bases, leaving 4 bases not matched to a gene. The CDR3 covers 13 residues. The CDR3 nucleotides read TGTGCCAGCACCAGGACAGGGGGAACTGAAGCTTTCTTT. Translation gives CASTRTGGTEAFF.

V usage is TRBV9 and J usage is TRBJ1-1, with a possible D match to TRBD1 (6 bases). The CDR3 totals 16 residues. Germline loops: CDR1 SGDLS, CDR2 YYNGEE. The V end lost 4 bases, the J end lost 3 bases, and 19 bases lay between the germline ends. CDR3 protein: CASSPRGGGYDTEAFF. CDR3 nucleotide sequence: TGTGCCAGCAGCCCAAGAGGGGGGGGATACGACACTGAAGCTTTCTTT. Full variable domain (missing parts from reference TRBV9 and TRBJ1-1): DSGVTQTPKHLITATGQRVTLRCSPRSGDLSVYWYQQSLDQGLQFLIQYYNGEERAKGNILERFSAQQFPDLHSELNLSSLELGDSALYFCASSPRGGGYDTEAFFGQGTRLTVV.

The chain carries TRBV14 and TRBJ1-5; no clear D. Trimming took 4 bases from V and 6 from J, leaving 19 bases between them. Germline loops: CDR1 SGHDN, CDR2 FVKESK. CDR3 length equals 16 residues. The CDR3 bases are TGTGCCAGCAGCCCCCGCCTGGGAGGGTTTACTCAGCCCCAGCATTTT. Translation: CASSPRLGGFTQPQHF.

The chain couples TRBV7-6 to TRBJ2-7; 8 nucleotides align to TRBD2. Germline CDR1 and CDR2: SGHVS and FNYEAQ. Unmatched junction bases numbered 7, after V lost 5 bases and J lost 7 bases. The CDR3 loop spans 13 amino acids. The CDR3 spells CASSPGGAQEQYF. CDR3 nucleotide sequence: TGTGCCAGCAGCCCCGGGGGGGCTCAGGAGCAGTACTTC.

The chain links TRBV18 to TRBJ1-2; D is perhaps TRBD1 (5 bases). This CDR3 region has 14 residues. Looked up from germline, CDR1 is KGHSH and CDR2 is LQKENI. The V end lost 4 bases, the J end lost 5 bases, and 14 bases lay between the germline ends. The CDR3 reads CASSQPGGLYGYTF. As DNA, the CDR3 is TGTGCCAGCTCACAACCCGGGGGTTTGTATGGCTACACCTTC.

The chain uses TRBV4-3 and TRBJ2-7; 12 bases are shared with TRBD2. This CDR3 comprises 16 residues. From germline, CDR1 is LGHNA and CDR2 YSLEER. J was trimmed by 4 bases and V by 0 bases; bases with no gene match: 4. In DNA, the CDR3 is TGCGCCAGCAGCCAAGATCGGACTAGCGGGGTTTACGAGCAGTACTTC. Encoded protein: CASSQDRTSGVYEQYF.

This chain links TRBV5-1 with TRBJ1-2; 9 bases match TRBD1. Germline loops: CDR1 SGHRS, CDR2 YFSETQ. This CDR3 is built from 15 residues. The V and J ends lost 4 bases and 5 bases, in that order; junction bases with no gene match: 9. The CDR3 DNA follows: TGCGCCAGCAGCCAACAGGGGGCGCAGTGGTATGGCTACACCTTC. Its translation is CASSQQGAQWYGYTF. Using reference TRBV5-1 and TRBJ1-2 for the parts outside the CDR3, the full variable domain is KAGVTQTPRYLIKTRGQQVTLSCSPISGHRSVSWYQQTPGQGLQFLFEYFSETQRNKGNFPGRFSGRQFSNSRSEMNVSTLELGDSALYLCASSQQGAQWYGYTFGSGTRLTVV.

The chain employs TRBV5-4 and TRBJ1-1; the D is unclear. Germline values: CDR1 SGHNT, CDR2 YYREEE (reference sequence). The CDR3 is 13 amino acids. The V end was cut by 3 bases, the J end by 4 bases, with 10 bases between. The CDR3 reads CASSSSTGTEAFF. DNA for the CDR3: TGTGCCAGCAGCTCCTCCACCGGCACTGAAGCTTTCTTT.

The chain joins TRBV19 to TRBJ1-6, with D perhaps TRBD1 (6 bases). The CDR3 runs to 14 residues. The germline gives CDR1 LNHDA, CDR2 SQIVND (reference sequence). V was clipped by 5 bases and J by 8 bases, with 13 bases between them. The CDR3 DNA reads as TGTGCCAGTAGTCTAAGACAGGTCGATTCACCCCTCCACTTT. This encodes CASSLRQVDSPLHF.

V gene TRBV10-2 combines with J gene TRBJ1-6; D possibly corresponds to TRBD1 (6 bases). This CDR3 has 15 residues. Trimming removed 4 bases at V and 8 bases at J, with 15 bases between. Germline V gene sequence: CDR1 WSHSY, CDR2 SAAADI. CDR3 residues: CASSGSTGTYSPLHF. The CDR3 DNA follows: TGCGCCAGCAGTGGATCAACAGGGACCTATTCACCCCTCCACTTT.

The chain uses TRBV30 and TRBJ2-5; possibly TRBD1 for D (6 bases). The CDR3 sequence is 13 residues long. Per the germline V gene, CDR1 is GTSNPN and CDR2 is SVGIG (reference sequence). V lost 2 bases and J 2 bases, leaving 9 bases between the germline ends. The CDR3 DNA follows: TGTGCCTGGAGTCAGGACAGACAAGAGACCCAGTACTTC. This sequence encodes CAWSQDRQETQYF.

The V gene is TRBV5-5, the J gene TRBJ2-2, with 12 nucleotides matching TRBD2. The CDR3 runs 15 residues. The germline V gene has CDR1 SGHKS and CDR2 YYEKEE (reference sequence). With V trimmed by 4 bases and J by 5 bases, 3 bases remained unmatched. CDR3 loop: CASSPTSGGTGELFF. The CDR3 DNA sequence: TGTGCCAGCAGCCCCACTAGCGGGGGGACCGGGGAGCTGTTTTTT.

The rearrangement uses TRBV6-5 and TRBJ1-5; 7 positions agree with TRBD1. Germline CDR1 and CDR2: MNHEY and SVGAGI. CDR3 length: 13 amino acids. The ends lost 6 bases at V and 4 bases at J; junction bases unmatched: 3. This CDR3 is CASRAGGNQPQHF. In nucleotides, the CDR3 is TGTGCCAGCAGAGCAGGGGGAAATCAGCCCCAGCATTTT.

This rearrangement joins TRBV24-1 to TRBJ2-2; D might be TRBD2 (6 bases). Looked up from germline, CDR1 is KGHDR and CDR2 is SFDVKD. This CDR3 region has 14 residues. The V end lost 3 bases, the J end lost 6 bases, and 10 bases lay between the germline ends. The CDR3 protein is CATSDRRRAGELFF. The CDR3 region has the DNA TGTGCCACCAGTGATCGCAGGAGGGCCGGGGAGCTGTTTTTT.

This chain uses TRBV7-6 with TRBJ1-1, with 8 bases identical to TRBD1. V shed 9 bases, J shed 1 base, and the junction held 7 bases outside the gene matches. The germline V gene has CDR1 SGHVS and CDR2 FNYEAQ. This CDR3 is built from 14 residues. Written as DNA, the CDR3 is TGTGCCAGGCGAGGACAGGGCGAGAACACTGAAGCTTTCTTT. It codes for CARRGQGENTEAFF. The full variable domain, rest sourced from reference TRBV7-6 and TRBJ1-1, is GAGVSQSPRYKVTKRGQDVALRCDPISGHVSLYWYRQALGQGPEFLTYFNYEAQQDKSGLPNDRFSAERPEGSISTLTIQRTEQRDSAMYRCARRGQGENTEAFFGQGTRLTVV.

This sequence joins TRBV5-5 and TRBJ2-3; 7 bases align to TRBD1. This CDR3 has 15 residues. V dropped 4 bases and J dropped 2; count of bases not matched to a gene: 7. Germline lookup yields CDR1 SGHKS and CDR2 YYEKEE (reference sequence). The CDR3 protein is CASSPGTADTDTQYF. CDR3 sequence (DNA): TGTGCCAGCAGCCCCGGGACAGCTGACACAGATACGCAGTATTTT.